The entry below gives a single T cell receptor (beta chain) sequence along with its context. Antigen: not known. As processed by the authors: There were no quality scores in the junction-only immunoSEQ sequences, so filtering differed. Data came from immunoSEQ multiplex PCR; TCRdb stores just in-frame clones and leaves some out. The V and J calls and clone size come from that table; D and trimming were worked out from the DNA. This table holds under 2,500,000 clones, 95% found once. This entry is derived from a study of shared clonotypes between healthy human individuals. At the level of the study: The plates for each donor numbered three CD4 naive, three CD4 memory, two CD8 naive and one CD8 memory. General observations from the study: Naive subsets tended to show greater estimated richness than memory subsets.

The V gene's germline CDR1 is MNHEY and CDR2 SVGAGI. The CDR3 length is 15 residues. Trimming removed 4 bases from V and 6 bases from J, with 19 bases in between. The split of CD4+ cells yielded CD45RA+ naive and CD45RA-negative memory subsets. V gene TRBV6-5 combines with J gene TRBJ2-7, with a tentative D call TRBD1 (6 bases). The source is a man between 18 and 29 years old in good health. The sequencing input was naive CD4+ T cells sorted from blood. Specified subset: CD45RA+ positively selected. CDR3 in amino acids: CASSSYLQGPGEQYF. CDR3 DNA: TGTGCCAGCAGTTCATATTTACAGGGTCCGGGCGAGCAGTACTTC.